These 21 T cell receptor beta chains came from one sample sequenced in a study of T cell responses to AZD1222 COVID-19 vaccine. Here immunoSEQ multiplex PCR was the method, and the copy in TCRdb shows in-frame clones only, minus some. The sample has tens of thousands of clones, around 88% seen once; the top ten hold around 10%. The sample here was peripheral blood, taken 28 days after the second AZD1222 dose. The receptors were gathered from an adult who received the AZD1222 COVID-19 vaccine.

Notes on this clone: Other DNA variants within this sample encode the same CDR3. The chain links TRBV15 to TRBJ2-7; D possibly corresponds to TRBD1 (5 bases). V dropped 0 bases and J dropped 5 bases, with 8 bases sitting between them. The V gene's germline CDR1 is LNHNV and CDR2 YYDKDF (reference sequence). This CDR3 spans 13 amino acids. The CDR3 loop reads CATSRDARDEQYF. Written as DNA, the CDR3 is TGTGCCACCAGCAGAGATGCCAGGGACGAGCAGTACTTC.

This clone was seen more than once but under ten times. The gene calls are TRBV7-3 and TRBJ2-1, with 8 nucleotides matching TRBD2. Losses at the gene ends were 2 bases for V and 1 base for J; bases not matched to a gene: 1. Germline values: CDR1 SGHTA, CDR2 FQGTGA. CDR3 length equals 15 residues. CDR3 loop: CASSLLAGSYNEQFF. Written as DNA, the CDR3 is TGTGCCAGCAGCTTACTAGCGGGTTCCTACAATGAGCAGTTCTTC.

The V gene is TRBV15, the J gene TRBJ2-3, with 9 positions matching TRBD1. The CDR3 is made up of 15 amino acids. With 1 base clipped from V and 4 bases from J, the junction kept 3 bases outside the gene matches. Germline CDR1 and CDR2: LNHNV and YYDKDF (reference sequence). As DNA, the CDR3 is TGTGCCACCAGCAGAGGCGGACAGGGGTCAGATACGCAGTATTTT. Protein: CATSRGGQGSDTQYF.

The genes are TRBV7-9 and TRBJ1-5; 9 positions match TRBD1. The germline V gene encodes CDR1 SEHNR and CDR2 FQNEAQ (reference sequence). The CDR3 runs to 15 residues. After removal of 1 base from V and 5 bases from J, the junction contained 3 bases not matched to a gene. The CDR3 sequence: CASSLGDREDQPQHF. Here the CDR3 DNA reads TGTGCCAGCAGCTTAGGGGACAGGGAGGATCAGCCCCAGCATTTT.

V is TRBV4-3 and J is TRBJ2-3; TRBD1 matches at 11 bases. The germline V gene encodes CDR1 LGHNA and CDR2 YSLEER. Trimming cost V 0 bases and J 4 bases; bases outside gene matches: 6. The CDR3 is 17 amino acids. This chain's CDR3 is CASSQDPGQGDSDTQYF. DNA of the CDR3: TGCGCCAGCAGCCAAGATCCGGGACAGGGGGATTCAGATACGCAGTATTTT.

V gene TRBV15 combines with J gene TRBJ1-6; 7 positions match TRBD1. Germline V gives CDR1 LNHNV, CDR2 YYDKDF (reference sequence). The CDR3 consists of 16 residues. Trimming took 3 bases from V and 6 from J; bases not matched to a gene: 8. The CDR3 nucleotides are TGTGCCACCAGCAGCCGACAGGGTGGGCCTAATTCACCCCTCCACTTT. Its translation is CATSSRQGGPNSPLHF.

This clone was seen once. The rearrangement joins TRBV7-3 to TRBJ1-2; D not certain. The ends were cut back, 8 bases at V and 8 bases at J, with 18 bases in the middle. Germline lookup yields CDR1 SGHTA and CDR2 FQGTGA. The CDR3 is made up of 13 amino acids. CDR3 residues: CASGEGRAGGYTF. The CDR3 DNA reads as TGTGCCAGCGGAGAAGGGCGGGCTGGCGGCTACACCTTC. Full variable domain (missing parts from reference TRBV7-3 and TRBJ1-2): GAGVSQTPSNKVTEKGKYVELRCDPISGHTALYWYRQSLGQGPEFLIYFQGTGAADDSGLPNDRFFAVRPEGSVSTLKIQRTERGDSAVYLCASGEGRAGGYTFGSGTRLTVV.

In DNA, the CDR3 is TGTGCCAGTCTAAGCGGGGACACCTACAATGAGCAGTTCTTC. Its protein is CASLSGDTYNEQFF. The V and J genes are TRBV18 and TRBJ2-1; D may be TRBD2 (7 bases). Germline V gives CDR1 KGHSH, CDR2 LQKENI. The length of the CDR3 is 14 residues. V lost 9 bases, J lost 2 bases, and 14 bases lay in between. The entire variable domain, with the rest obtained from reference TRBV18 and TRBJ2-1, is as follows: NAGVMQNPRHLVRRRGQEARLRCSPMKGHSHVYWYRQLPEEGLKFMVYLQKENIIDESGMPKERFSAEFPKEGPSILRIQQVVRGDSAAYFCASLSGDTYNEQFFGPGTRLTVL.

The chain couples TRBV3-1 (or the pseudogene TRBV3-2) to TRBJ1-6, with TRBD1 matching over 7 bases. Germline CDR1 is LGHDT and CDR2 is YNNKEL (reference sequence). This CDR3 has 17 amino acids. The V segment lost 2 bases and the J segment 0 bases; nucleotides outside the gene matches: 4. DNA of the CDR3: TGTGCCAGCAGCCAAAGGACAGGCCGCTCCTATAATTCACCCCTCCACTTT. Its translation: CASSQRTGRSYNSPLHF.

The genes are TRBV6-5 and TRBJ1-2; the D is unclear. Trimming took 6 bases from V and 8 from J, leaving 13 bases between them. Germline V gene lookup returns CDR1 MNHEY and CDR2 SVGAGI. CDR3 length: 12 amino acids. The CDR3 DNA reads TGTGCCAGCAGCCCACTCCGCGGCGGCTACACCTTC. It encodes CASSPLRGGYTF.

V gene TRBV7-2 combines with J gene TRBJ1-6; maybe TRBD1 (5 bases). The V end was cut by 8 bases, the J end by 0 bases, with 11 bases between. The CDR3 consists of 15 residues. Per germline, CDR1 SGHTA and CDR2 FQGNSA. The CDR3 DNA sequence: TGTGCCAGCGGTAGCGGGACCTCCTATAATTCACCCCTCCACTTT. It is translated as CASGSGTSYNSPLHF.

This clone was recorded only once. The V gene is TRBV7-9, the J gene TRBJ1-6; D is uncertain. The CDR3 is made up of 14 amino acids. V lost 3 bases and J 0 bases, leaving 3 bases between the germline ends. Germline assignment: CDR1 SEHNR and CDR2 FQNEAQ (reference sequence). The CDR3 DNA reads TGTGCCAGCAGCTTTAGCTCCTATAATTCACCCCTCCACTTT. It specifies CASSFSSYNSPLHF.

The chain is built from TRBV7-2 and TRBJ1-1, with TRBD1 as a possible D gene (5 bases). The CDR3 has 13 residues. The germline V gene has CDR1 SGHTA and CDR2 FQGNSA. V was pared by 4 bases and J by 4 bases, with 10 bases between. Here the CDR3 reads CASSWGTATEAFF. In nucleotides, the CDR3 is TGTGCCAGCAGCTGGGGGACCGCCACTGAAGCTTTCTTT.

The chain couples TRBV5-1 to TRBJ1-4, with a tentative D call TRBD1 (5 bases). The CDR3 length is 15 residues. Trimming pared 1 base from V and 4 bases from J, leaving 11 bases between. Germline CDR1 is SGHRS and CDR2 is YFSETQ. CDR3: CASSLQGRVNEKLFF. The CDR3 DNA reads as TGCGCCAGCAGCTTGCAGGGCAGGGTTAATGAAAAACTGTTTTTT.

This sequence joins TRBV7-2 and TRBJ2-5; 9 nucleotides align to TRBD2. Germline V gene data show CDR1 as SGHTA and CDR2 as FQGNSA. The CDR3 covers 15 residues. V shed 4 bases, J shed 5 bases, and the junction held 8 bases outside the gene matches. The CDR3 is CASSSNSGGLETQYF. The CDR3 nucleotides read TGTGCCAGCAGCTCCAATAGCGGGGGCCTGGAGACCCAGTACTTC.

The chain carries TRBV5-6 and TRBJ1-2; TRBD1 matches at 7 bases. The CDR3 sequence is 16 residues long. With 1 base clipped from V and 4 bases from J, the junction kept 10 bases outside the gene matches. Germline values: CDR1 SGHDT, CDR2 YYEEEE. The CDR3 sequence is CASSLNQGGWFYGYTF. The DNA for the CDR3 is TGTGCCAGCAGCTTGAATCAAGGGGGCTGGTTCTATGGCTACACCTTC.

The CDR3 bases are TGTGCCAGTAGTATAGATCATGCGAGGGGGCAGGTGGTCACCTCCTACAATGAGCAGTTCTTC. Translation gives CASSIDHARGQVVTSYNEQFF. The gene calls are TRBV19 and TRBJ2-1; 7 nucleotides align to TRBD1. CDR3 length: 21 residues. V trimming: 0 bases; J trimming: 0 bases; junction bases outside the gene matches: 17. CDR1 is LNHDA and CDR2 is SQIVND in the germline V gene (reference sequence).

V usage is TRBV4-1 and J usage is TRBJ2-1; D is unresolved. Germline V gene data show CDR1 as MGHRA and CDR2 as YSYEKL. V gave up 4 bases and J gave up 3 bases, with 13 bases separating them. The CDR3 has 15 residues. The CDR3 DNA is TGCGCCAGCAGCCCCTTCGGGTTAATCTACAATGAGCAGTTCTTC. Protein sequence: CASSPFGLIYNEQFF.

The CDR3 is CASSLLQGAGNTIYF. The CDR3 DNA reads TGTGCCAGCAGCTTACTACAGGGTGCTGGAAACACCATATATTTT. This rearrangement joins TRBV7-2 to TRBJ1-3, with a weak D call TRBD1 (6 bases). CDR3 length: 15 amino acids. Germline assignment: CDR1 SGHTA and CDR2 FQGNSA. V was pared by 2 bases and J by 2 bases, with 10 bases between.

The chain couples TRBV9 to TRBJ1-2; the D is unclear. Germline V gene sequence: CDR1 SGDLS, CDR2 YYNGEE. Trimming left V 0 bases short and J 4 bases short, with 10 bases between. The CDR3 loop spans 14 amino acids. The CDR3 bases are TGTGCCAGCAGCGTAGCAACTGGATTCTATGGCTACACCTTC. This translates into CASSVATGFYGYTF.

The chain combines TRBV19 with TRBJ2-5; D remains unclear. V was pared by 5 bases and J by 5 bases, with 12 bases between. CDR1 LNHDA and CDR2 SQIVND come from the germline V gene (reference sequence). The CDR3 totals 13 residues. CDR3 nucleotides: TGTGCCAGTAGTTTGGACCTCAGGGAGACCCAGTACTTC. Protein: CASSLDLRETQYF.